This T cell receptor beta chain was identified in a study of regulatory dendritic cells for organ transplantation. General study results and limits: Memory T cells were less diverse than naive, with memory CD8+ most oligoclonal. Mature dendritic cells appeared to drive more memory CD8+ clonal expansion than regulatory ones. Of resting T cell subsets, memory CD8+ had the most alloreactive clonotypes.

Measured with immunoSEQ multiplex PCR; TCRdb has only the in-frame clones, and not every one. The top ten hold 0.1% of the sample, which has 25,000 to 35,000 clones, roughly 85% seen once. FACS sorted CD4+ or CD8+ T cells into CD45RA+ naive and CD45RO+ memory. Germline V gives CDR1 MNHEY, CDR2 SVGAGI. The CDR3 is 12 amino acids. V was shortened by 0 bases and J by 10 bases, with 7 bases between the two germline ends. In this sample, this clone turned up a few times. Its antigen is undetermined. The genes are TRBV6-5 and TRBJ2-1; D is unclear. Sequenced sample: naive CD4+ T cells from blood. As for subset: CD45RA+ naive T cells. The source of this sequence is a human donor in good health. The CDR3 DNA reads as TGTGCCAGCAGTTACTCGAGGAAGGAGCAGTTCTTC. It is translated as CASSYSRKEQFF.